The clone carrying this T cell receptor (beta chain) was observed a single time. The data stem from a study of OX40 agonist ivuxolimab in advanced cancers. Study at large: Subjects had a mean age of about 57 years, with a range of roughly 20 to 79; less than 90% were male. Patients with prior anti-PD-1, anti-PD-L1 or anti-CTLA-4 therapy were eligible; 35% to 50% had some.

CDR1 is ENHRY and CDR2 is SYGVKD in the germline V gene. The CDR3 extends over 15 amino acids. Between the trimmed V and J ends, which lost 8 bases and 0 bases, there was a span of 13 bases. Sequenced by immunoSEQ multiplex PCR; TCRdb stores in-frame clones only, minus some. This table has almost 90,000 clones, about 87% appearing once. Sequences were derived from CD4+ or CD8+ T cells sorted from blood, sampled in a trial of the OX40 agonist ivuxolimab. The chain uses TRBV10-3 and TRBJ1-4, with a weak D call TRBD1 (5 bases). The receptor comes from an adult with an advanced solid tumor such as melanoma, head and neck, liver or kidney cancer. The CDR3 region has the DNA TGTGCCATCGGTGGGGCCGCTACAACTAATGAAAAACTGTTTTTT. This codes for CAIGGAATTNEKLFF.